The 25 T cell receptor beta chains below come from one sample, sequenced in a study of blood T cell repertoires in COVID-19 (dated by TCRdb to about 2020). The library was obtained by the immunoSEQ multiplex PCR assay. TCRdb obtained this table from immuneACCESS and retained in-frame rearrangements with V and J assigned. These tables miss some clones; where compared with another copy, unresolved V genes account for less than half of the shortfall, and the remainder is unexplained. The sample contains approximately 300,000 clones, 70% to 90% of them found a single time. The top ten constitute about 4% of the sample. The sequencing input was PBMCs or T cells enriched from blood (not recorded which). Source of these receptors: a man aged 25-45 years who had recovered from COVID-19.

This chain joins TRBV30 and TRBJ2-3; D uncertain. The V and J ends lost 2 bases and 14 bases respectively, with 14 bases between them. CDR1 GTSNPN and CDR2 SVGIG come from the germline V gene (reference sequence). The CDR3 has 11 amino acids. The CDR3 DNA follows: TGTGCCTGGAGTACCCCAGAGGTCTGGTATTTT. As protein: CAWSTPEVWYF.

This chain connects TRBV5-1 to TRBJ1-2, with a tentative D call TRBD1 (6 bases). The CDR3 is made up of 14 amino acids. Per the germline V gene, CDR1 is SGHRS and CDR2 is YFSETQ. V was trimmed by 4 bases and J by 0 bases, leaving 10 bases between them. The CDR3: CASSPRDTNYGYTF. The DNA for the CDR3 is TGCGCCAGCAGCCCAAGGGACACTAACTATGGCTACACCTTC.

The CDR3 region is CASHLSRRVF. The CDR3 DNA reads TGTGCCAGCCACCTTTCCCGCCGGGTCTTT. The chain combines TRBV21-1 with TRBJ1-1. TRBV21-1 is given as a pseudogene. The CDR3 totals 10 residues.

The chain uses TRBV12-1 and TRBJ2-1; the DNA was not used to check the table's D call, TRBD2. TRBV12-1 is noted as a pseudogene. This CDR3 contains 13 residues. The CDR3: CASLLEKYNEQFF. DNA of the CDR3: TGTGCCAGCCTACTAGAGAAGTACAATGAGCAGTTCTTC.

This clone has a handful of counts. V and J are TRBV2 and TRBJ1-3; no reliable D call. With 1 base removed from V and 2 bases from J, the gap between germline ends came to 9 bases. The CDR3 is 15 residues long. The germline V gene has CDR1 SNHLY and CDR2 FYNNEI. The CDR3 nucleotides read TGTGCCAGCAGTGAAGGGGAGCTTGCTGGAAACACCATATATTTT. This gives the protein CASSEGELAGNTIYF.

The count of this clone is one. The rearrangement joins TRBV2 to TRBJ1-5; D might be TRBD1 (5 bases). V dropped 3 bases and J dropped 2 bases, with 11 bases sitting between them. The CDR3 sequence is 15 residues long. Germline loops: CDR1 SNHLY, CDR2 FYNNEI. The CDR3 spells CASSDWGVGNQPQHF. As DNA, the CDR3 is TGTGCCAGCAGTGATTGGGGGGTAGGCAATCAGCCCCAGCATTTT.

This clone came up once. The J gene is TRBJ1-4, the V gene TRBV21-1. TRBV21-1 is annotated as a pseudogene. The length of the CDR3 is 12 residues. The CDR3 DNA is TGTGCCACATGGGAGGGTAACGAAAAACTGTTTTTT. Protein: CATWEGNEKLFF.

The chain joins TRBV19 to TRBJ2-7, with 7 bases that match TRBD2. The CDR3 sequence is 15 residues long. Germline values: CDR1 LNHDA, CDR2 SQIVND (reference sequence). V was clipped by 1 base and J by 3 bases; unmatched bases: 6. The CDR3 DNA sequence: TGTGCCAGTAGTATAGCTGGGACTACCGTCTACGAGCAGTACTTC. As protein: CASSIAGTTVYEQYF.

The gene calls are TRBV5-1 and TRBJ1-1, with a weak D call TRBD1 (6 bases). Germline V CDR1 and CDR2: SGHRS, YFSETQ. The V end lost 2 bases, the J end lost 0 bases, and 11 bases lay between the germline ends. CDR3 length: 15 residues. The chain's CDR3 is CASSLQQGMNTEAFF. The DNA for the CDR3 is TGCGCCAGCAGCTTACAACAGGGTATGAACACTGAAGCTTTCTTT.

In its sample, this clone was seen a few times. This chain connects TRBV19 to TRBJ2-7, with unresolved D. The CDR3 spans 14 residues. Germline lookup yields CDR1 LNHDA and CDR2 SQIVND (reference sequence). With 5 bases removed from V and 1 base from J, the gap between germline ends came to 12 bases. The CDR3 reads CASSPLPGSYEQYF. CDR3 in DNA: TGTGCCAGTAGTCCCCTCCCCGGTTCCTACGAGCAGTACTTC. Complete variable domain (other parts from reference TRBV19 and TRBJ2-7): DGGITQSPKYLFRKEGQNVTLSCEQNLNHDAMYWYRQDPGQGLRLIYYSQIVNDFQKGDIAEGYSVSREKKESFPLTVTSAQKNPTAFYLCASSPLPGSYEQYFGPGTRLTVT.

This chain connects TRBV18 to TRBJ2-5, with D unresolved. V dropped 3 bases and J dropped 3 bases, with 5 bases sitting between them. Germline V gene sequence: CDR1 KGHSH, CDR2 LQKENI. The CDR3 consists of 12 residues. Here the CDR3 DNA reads TGTGCCAGCTCACCGCAGAAAGAGACCCAGTACTTC. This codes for CASSPQKETQYF.

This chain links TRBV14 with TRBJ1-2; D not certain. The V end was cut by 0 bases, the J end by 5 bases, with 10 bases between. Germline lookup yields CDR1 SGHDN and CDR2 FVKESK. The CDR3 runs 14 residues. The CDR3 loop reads CASSQEHSGYGYTF. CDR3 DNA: TGTGCCAGCAGCCAAGAACACAGTGGATATGGCTACACCTTC.

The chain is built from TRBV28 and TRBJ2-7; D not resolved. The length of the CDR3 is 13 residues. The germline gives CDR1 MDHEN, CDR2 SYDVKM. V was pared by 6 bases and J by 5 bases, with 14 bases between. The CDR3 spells CASSPLTGDEQYF. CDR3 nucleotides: TGTGCCAGCAGCCCTTTAACCGGAGACGAGCAGTACTTC.

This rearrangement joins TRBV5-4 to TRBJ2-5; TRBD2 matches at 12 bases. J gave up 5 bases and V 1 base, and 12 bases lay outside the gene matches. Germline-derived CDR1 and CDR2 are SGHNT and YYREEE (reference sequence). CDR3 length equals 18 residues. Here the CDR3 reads CASSLRRASGRAGETQYF. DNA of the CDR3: TGTGCCAGCAGCTTGCGCCGCGCTAGCGGGAGGGCCGGCGAGACCCAGTACTTC.

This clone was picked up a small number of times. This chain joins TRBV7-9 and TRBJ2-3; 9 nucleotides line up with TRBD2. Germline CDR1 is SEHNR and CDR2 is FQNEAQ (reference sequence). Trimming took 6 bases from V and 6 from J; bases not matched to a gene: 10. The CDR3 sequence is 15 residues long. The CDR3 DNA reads TGTGCCAGCAGTTCCGCCGGGACTAGCAGGGATACGCAGTATTTT. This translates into CASSSAGTSRDTQYF.

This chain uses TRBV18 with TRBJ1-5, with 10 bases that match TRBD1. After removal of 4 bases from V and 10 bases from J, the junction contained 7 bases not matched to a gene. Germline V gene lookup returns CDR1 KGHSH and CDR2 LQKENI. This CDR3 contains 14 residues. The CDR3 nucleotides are TGTGCCAGCTCACGGGACAGGGGCAACGGACCCCAGCATTTT. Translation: CASSRDRGNGPQHF.

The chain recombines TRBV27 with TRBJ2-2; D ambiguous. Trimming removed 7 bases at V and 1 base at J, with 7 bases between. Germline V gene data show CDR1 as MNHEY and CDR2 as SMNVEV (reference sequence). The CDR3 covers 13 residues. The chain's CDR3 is CASNYGNTGELFF. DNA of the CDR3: TGTGCCAGCAATTACGGGAACACCGGGGAGCTGTTTTTT.

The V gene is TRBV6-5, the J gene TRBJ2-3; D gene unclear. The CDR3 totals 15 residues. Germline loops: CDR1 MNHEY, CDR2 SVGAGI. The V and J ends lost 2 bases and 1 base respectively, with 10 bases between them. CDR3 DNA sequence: TGTGCCAGCAGTTACGGAATAGGAGGCACAGATACGCAGTATTTT. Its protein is CASSYGIGGTDTQYF.

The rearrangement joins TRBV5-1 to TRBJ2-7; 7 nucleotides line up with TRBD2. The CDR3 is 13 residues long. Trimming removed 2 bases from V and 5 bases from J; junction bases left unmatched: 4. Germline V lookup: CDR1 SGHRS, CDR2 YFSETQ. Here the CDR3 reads CASSFGRGNEQYF. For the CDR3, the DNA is TGCGCCAGCAGCTTCGGGCGGGGGAACGAGCAGTACTTC.

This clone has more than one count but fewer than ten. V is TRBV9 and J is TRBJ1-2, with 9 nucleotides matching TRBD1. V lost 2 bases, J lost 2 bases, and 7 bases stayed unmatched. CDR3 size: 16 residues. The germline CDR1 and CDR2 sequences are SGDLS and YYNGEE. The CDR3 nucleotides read TGTGCCAGCAGCGTTCTCGGGACAGGGACGAACTATGGCTACACCTTC. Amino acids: CASSVLGTGTNYGYTF.

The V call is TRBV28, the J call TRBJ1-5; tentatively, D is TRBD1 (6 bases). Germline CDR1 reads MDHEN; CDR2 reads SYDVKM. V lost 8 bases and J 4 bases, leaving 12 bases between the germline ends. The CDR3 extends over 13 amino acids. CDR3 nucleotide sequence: TGTGCCAGCGTAGGACAGTTAAATCAGCCCCAGCATTTT. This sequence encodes CASVGQLNQPQHF.

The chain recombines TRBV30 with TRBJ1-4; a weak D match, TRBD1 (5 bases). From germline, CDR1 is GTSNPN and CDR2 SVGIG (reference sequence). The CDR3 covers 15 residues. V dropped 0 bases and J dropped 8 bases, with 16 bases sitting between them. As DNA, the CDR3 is TGTGCCTGGAGTGTACTTATGGGGCCAGGAGAAAAACTGTTTTTT. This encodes CAWSVLMGPGEKLFF.

The CDR3 reads CSATGTGGAYTEAFF. The CDR3 DNA follows: TGCAGCGCAACCGGGACAGGGGGCGCCTACACTGAAGCTTTCTTT. The V gene is TRBV29-1, the J gene TRBJ1-1, with 12 bases identical to TRBD1. In germline, CDR1 is SQVTM, CDR2 ANQGSEA. The ends lost 7 bases at V and 3 bases at J; junction bases unmatched: 9. CDR3 length: 15 residues.

The CDR3 loop reads CASSLDGHSNTEAFF. CDR3 DNA sequence: TGCGCCAGCAGCTTGGACGGACACTCGAACACTGAAGCTTTCTTT. The V gene is TRBV5-1, the J gene TRBJ1-1, with D possibly matching TRBD1 (5 bases). In germline, CDR1 is SGHRS, CDR2 YFSETQ. V gave up 0 bases and J gave up 1 base, with 10 bases separating them. This CDR3 is built from 15 residues.

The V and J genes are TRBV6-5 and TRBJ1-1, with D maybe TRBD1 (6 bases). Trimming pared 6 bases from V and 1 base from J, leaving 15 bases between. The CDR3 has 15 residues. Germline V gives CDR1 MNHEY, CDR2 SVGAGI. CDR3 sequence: CASRRRGGENTEAFF. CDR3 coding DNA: TGTGCCAGCAGGAGGAGGGGGGGGGAGAACACTGAAGCTTTCTTT.